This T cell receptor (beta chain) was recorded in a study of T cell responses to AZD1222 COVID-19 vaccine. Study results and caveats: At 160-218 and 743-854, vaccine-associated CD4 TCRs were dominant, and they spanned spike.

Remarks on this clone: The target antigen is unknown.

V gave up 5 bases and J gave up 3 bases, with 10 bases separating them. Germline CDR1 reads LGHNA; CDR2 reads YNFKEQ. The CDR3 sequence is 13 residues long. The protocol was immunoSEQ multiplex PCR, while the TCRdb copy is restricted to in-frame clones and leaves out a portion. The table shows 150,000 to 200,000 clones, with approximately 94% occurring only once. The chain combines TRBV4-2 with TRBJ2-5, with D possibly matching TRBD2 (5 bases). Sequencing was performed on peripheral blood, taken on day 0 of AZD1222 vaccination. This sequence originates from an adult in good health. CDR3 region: CASSFGLKETQYF. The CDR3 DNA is TGTGCCAGCAGCTTTGGACTTAAAGAGACCCAGTACTTC.